The 29 T cell receptor beta chains reported below all come from one sample, sequenced in a study of blood T cells in healthy people across ages (dated by TCRdb to between 2014 and 2017). Libraries were made using 5' RACE. For sequencing, an Illumina HiSeq 2500 was employed. The second PCR ran for roughly 7 to 12 cycles and used a J-beta primer mix along with a sample-barcoded 5' primer. TCRdb's own reprocessing of the public reads used fastp at Q25 and MiXCR and kept productive beta chains. CDR3 protein duplicates are merged, each entry listing the most common genes and DNA. The sample profile shows approximately 780,000 distinct CDR3 sequences; under 30% of them were found once. 3% of the sample goes to the ten largest clones. These same data were also listed under a study on T cells of mothers and their children.

The sequencing input was blood. The source of these receptors is a boy aged 5-17 years in good health.

This clonotype was detected ten times or more. V is TRBV14 and J is TRBJ2-5, with D perhaps matching TRBD2 (5 bases). CDR3 size: 13 residues. CDR1 and CDR2 from the germline V gene are SGHDN and FVKESK. The V end lost 1 base, the J end lost 5 bases, and 8 bases lay between the germline ends. The CDR3 DNA sequence: TGTGCCAGCAGCCAAGCGGGATCGGAGACCCAGTACTTC. Translation gives CASSQAGSETQYF.

This clonotype occurred a few times. The chain has TRBV5-5 and TRBJ2-7; D call uncertain. V was shortened by 4 bases and J by 3 bases, with 11 bases between the two germline ends. This CDR3 has 13 amino acids. CDR1 SGHKS and CDR2 YYEKEE come from the germline V gene (reference sequence). CDR3 residues: CASSPSDFYEQYF. The CDR3 nucleotides read TGTGCCAGCAGCCCTTCCGACTTCTACGAGCAGTACTTC.

This clonotype was detected only a few times. One junction end does not reproduce the germline sequence, and a read error may be involved. The chain uses TRBV20-1 and TRBJ2-7, with 11 nucleotides matching TRBD2. The CDR3 has 18 amino acids. Germline assignment: CDR1 DFQATT and CDR2 SNEGSKA (reference sequence). This CDR3 reads CNAGWTSGPLMSSYEQYF. The DNA of the CDR3 is TGCAATGCTGGATGGACTAGCGGGCCCCTAATGAGCTCCTACGAGCAGTACTTC.

The rearrangement uses TRBV20-1 and TRBJ1-4; D gene uncertain. Germline V CDR1 and CDR2: DFQATT, SNEGSKA (reference sequence). V was trimmed by 1 base and J by 6 bases, leaving 9 bases between them. The CDR3 has 13 residues. This CDR3 is CSARGAVDEKLFF. The DNA for the CDR3 is TGCAGTGCTAGAGGGGCGGTAGATGAAAAACTGTTTTTT.

The rearrangement joins TRBV19 to TRBJ2-5; TRBD2 agrees at 8 bases. The DNA matches TRBJ2-1 better at its end, which makes the J call doubtful. The CDR3 is made up of 13 amino acids. Germline CDR1 and CDR2: LNHDA and SQIVND (reference sequence). CDR3 nucleotide sequence: TGTGCCACCCTACCGGGGGGGTACAATGAGCAGTTCTTC. Translation gives CATLPGGYNEQFF.

A few counts support this clonotype. This chain uses TRBV7-9 with TRBJ1-4; no reliable D call. V dropped 2 bases and J dropped 0 bases, with 13 bases sitting between them. The CDR3 has 17 amino acids. The germline gives CDR1 SEHNR, CDR2 FQNEAQ (reference sequence). The CDR3 nucleotides read TGTGCCAGCAGCTTACTCGTCGCAATTGCAACTAATGAAAAACTGTTTTTT. Protein product: CASSLLVAIATNEKLFF. The full variable domain, completed using reference TRBV7-9 and TRBJ1-4, is DTGVSQNPRHKITKRGQNVTFRCDPISEHNRLYWYRQTLGQGPEFLTYFQNEAQLEKSRLLSDRFSAERPKGSFSTLEIQRTEQGDSAMYLCASSLLVAIATNEKLFFGSGTQLSVL.

This clonotype was seen more than once but under ten times. CDR3 sequence reads: CSVVAWDSSYEQYF. CDR3 nucleotide sequence: TGCAGCGTTGTAGCGTGGGACAGTAGCTACGAGCAGTACTTC. The chain links TRBV29-1 to TRBJ2-7; TRBD1 aligns across 7 bases. The CDR3 consists of 14 residues. Germline values: CDR1 SQVTM, CDR2 ANQGSEA. V was clipped by 4 bases and J by 3 bases; unmatched bases: 9.

This chain uses TRBV10-3 with TRBJ2-3; D perhaps matches TRBD1 (6 bases). The CDR3 totals 15 residues. V dropped 2 bases and J dropped 4 bases, with 13 bases sitting between them. CDR1 and CDR2 from the germline V gene are ENHRY and SYGVKD. The CDR3 DNA is TGTGCCATCAGTGAGCAGGGGAGTTCCGCAGATACGCAGTATTTT. It encodes CAISEQGSSADTQYF.

V usage is TRBV18 and J usage is TRBJ2-7, with 8 bases fitting TRBD1. This CDR3 comprises 12 residues. Germline V lookup: CDR1 KGHSH, CDR2 LQKENI. V trimming: 3 bases; J trimming: 6 bases; junction bases outside the gene matches: 1. The CDR3 DNA reads TGTGCCAGCTCACCCGGACAGGGCGAGCAGTACTTC. It translates to CASSPGQGEQYF.

This rearrangement joins TRBV20-1 to TRBJ1-1; 9 nucleotides agree with TRBD1. CDR3 length: 15 residues. The germline CDR1 and CDR2 sequences are DFQATT and SNEGSKA (reference sequence). The J segment lost 5 bases and the V segment lost 1 base, leaving 8 bases of the junction unmatched. The chain's CDR3 is CSARVGGQGNTEAFF. CDR3 coding DNA: TGCAGTGCTAGAGTGGGGGGACAGGGTAATACTGAAGCTTTCTTT.

This clonotype was seen just once. The gene calls are TRBV19 and TRBJ1-5; TRBD1 matches at 8 bases. V trimming: 7 bases; J trimming: 3 bases; junction bases outside the gene matches: 5. The CDR3 contains 14 residues. The V gene's germline CDR1 is LNHDA and CDR2 SQIVND (reference sequence). The CDR3 spells CASTRTGNNQPQHF. In DNA form, the CDR3 reads TGTGCCAGTACCCGGACAGGGAACAATCAGCCCCAGCATTTT.

The chain employs TRBV29-1 and TRBJ2-3; D unresolved. Germline CDR1 and CDR2: SQVTM and ANQGSEA. V lost 7 bases and J lost 6, with 17 bases in between. This CDR3 has 13 amino acids. The DNA for the CDR3 is TGCAGCGCCGGACGCAGAGAGGCTGATACGCAGTATTTT. Its translation: CSAGRREADTQYF.

This clonotype was picked up one time. The genes are TRBV24-1 and TRBJ2-2; TRBD1 aligns across 10 bases. V was clipped by 3 bases and J by 3 bases; unmatched bases: 6. The CDR3 has 17 amino acids. The V gene's germline CDR1 is KGHDR and CDR2 SFDVKD. The CDR3 region has the DNA TGTGCCACCAGTGATGGAGGGGGGACAGGGGACACCGGGGAGCTGTTTTTT. This sequence encodes CATSDGGGTGDTGELFF.

V and J are TRBV5-5 and TRBJ1-1, with a tentative D call TRBD1 (5 bases). V lost 4 bases and J lost 6, with 16 bases in between. The CDR3 runs to 14 residues. The germline CDR1 and CDR2 sequences are SGHKS and YYEKEE (reference sequence). CDR3 in DNA: TGTGCCAGCAGCCTCAGGGACGGTGGATCTGAAGCTTTCTTT. Its translation: CASSLRDGGSEAFF.

This rearrangement joins TRBV3-1 to TRBJ1-2; D is perhaps TRBD1 (6 bases). Germline lookup yields CDR1 LGHDT and CDR2 YNNKEL (reference sequence). The CDR3 spans 14 residues. V shed 5 bases and J shed 8 bases, with 18 bases lying between them. CDR3 DNA: TGTGCCAGCAGCGACGCCGACAGGCTGGAGGGCTACACCTTC. This codes for CASSDADRLEGYTF.

The chain is built from TRBV12-3 or TRBV12-4 and TRBJ1-2; TRBD1 might be the D (6 bases). The V end lost 6 bases, the J end lost 4 bases, and 12 bases lay between the germline ends. CDR3 length: 13 amino acids. The CDR3 DNA is TGTGCCAGCAGAAGCGGACAGACCTATGGCTACACCTTC. Translation gives CASRSGQTYGYTF.

Note on this clonotype: A much larger clone differs by one base, so this may be a read error. The V call is TRBV6-5, the J call TRBJ2-3; a weak D match, TRBD2 (6 bases). Germline V gene data show CDR1 as MNHEY and CDR2 as SVGAGI. The CDR3 covers 12 residues. Written as DNA, the CDR3 is TGTGCCAGCAGTCCTTCGGGAGATGCGCAGTATTTT. As protein: CASSPSGDAQYF.

The rearrangement joins TRBV19 to TRBJ1-4; D is uncertain. The CDR3 spans 12 residues. V gave up 3 bases and J gave up 6 bases, with 5 bases separating them. Germline V CDR1 and CDR2: LNHDA, SQIVND (reference sequence). The DNA of the CDR3 is TGTGCCAGTAGTATCCGAGATGAAAAACTGTTTTTT. It translates to CASSIRDEKLFF.

This clonotype was seen a handful of times. The V call is TRBV7-6, the J call TRBJ2-1; D is possibly TRBD1 (5 bases). The CDR3 covers 13 residues. From germline, CDR1 is SGHVS and CDR2 FNYEAQ. The V end was cut by 5 bases, the J end by 7 bases, with 12 bases between. This CDR3 is CASSLLGRNEQFF. The CDR3 DNA sequence: TGTGCCAGCAGCCTACTGGGGCGAAATGAGCAGTTCTTC.

The chain combines TRBV5-4 with TRBJ2-5; maybe TRBD1 (6 bases). The CDR3 is 15 amino acids. Germline V gene data show CDR1 as SGHNT and CDR2 as YYREEE (reference sequence). V was trimmed by 4 bases and J by 1 base, leaving 14 bases between them. The CDR3, as DNA: TGTGCCAGCAGCCTGGGGGCGCTGCGCCAAGAGACCCAGTACTTC. Translated: CASSLGALRQETQYF.

The chain employs TRBV5-6 and TRBJ2-5; 10 bases map to TRBD2. V lost 1 base to trimming and J lost 1 base; unmatched junction nucleotides: 10. The CDR3 spans 18 residues. Germline V gene lookup returns CDR1 SGHDT and CDR2 YYEEEE. The CDR3 region is CASSLTKRGGPTQETQYF. The CDR3 DNA reads as TGTGCCAGCAGCTTGACCAAGCGGGGGGGGCCCACCCAAGAGACCCAGTACTTC.

The chain couples TRBV27 to TRBJ2-6; 9 nucleotides align to TRBD1. The CDR3 extends over 17 amino acids. V lost 6 bases to trimming and J lost 2 bases; unmatched junction nucleotides: 8. Germline CDR1 is MNHEY and CDR2 is SMNVEV (reference sequence). The CDR3 protein is CASSTGTGLAGANVLTF. The DNA of the CDR3 is TGTGCCAGCAGCACCGGGACAGGGTTAGCTGGGGCCAACGTCCTGACTTTC.

This rearrangement joins TRBV3-1 to TRBJ1-3; a possible D gene is TRBD1 (6 bases). Germline assignment: CDR1 LGHDT and CDR2 YNNKEL (reference sequence). Deletions cut 6 bases from V and 4 bases from J, with 13 bases between. This CDR3 spans 14 amino acids. CDR3 sequence reads: CASRYGGGGNTIYF. The CDR3 nucleotides are TGTGCCAGCAGATATGGGGGCGGCGGAAACACCATATATTTT.

This clonotype appeared a few times. This chain joins TRBV5-1 and TRBJ2-5; D gene uncertain. V lost 7 bases and J lost 3, with 13 bases in between. Germline V CDR1 and CDR2: SGHRS, YFSETQ. CDR3 length equals 13 residues. The CDR3 nucleotides are TGCGCCAGCGCGATCTTGGTAGAAGAGACCCAGTACTTC. The encoded protein is CASAILVEETQYF.

This chain uses TRBV10-3 with TRBJ2-4; no reliable D call. Germline lookup yields CDR1 ENHRY and CDR2 SYGVKD. V lost 2 bases and J 8 bases, leaving 7 bases between the germline ends. The CDR3 totals 12 residues. This CDR3 is CAISEQLDIQYF. As DNA, the CDR3 is TGTGCCATCAGTGAGCAGCTTGACATTCAGTACTTC.

The chain couples TRBV5-4 to TRBJ2-1, with D possibly TRBD1 on 6 matching bases. The J call could be wrong; TRBJ2-5 is a better fit for the DNA end. Germline lookup yields CDR1 SGHNT and CDR2 YYREEE (reference sequence). The length of the CDR3 is 15 residues. CDR3 DNA: TGTGCCAGCAGCTTGGAGGTGGGGGCGGAGGAGACCCAGTACTTC. This translates into CASSLEVGAEETQYF.

This clonotype was found a few times. This chain joins TRBV29-1 and TRBJ2-7, with 10 bases that match TRBD1. Per the germline V gene, CDR1 is SQVTM and CDR2 is ANQGSEA. This CDR3 is 12 amino acids long. V trimming: 4 bases; J trimming: 3 bases; junction bases outside the gene matches: 0. CDR3 protein: CSVGTGGYEQYF. CDR3 sequence (DNA): TGCAGCGTTGGGACAGGGGGCTACGAGCAGTACTTC.

V is TRBV10-3 and J is TRBJ2-5; D is unclear. The J call may be faulty, since TRBJ2-7 better matches the DNA end. This CDR3 contains 12 residues. Germline CDR1 and CDR2: ENHRY and SYGVKD. The CDR3 is CAISEKNPEQYF. CDR3 nucleotide sequence: TGTGCCATCAGTGAAAAGAATCCCGAGCAGTACTTC.

The chain has TRBV5-1 and TRBJ2-5; 9 bases fit TRBD2. CDR1 SGHRS and CDR2 YFSETQ come from the germline V gene. This CDR3 region has 15 residues. V was pared by 4 bases and J by 3 bases, with 7 bases of the junction left unmatched. The CDR3 sequence: CASSHSGGGEETQYF. CDR3 DNA sequence: TGCGCCAGCAGCCATAGCGGCGGGGGGGAAGAGACCCAGTACTTC.